This T cell receptor (beta chain) originates from a study of early T cells in non-severe SARS-CoV-2 infection. This clonotype was observed a single time. Losses at the gene ends were 6 bases for V and 8 bases for J; bases not matched to a gene: 9. Germline CDR1 DFQATT, CDR2 SNEGSKA (reference sequence). The CDR3 is made up of 14 amino acids. TCRdb itself ran the 5' RACE reads through MiXCR, one entry per CDR3 protein. The table records roughly 120,000 distinct CDR3 sequences, under 15% of them present only once. This TCR came from an adult who was a healthcare worker with PCR-confirmed SARS-CoV-2 infection or an uninfected control (not recorded which). The V call is TRBV20-1, the J call TRBJ1-6; TRBD1 agrees at 8 bases. Material: whole blood. In DNA, the CDR3 is TGCAGTGCCCAGGGGGCCCTCGGGGATTCACCCCTCCACTTT. Its translation: CSAQGALGDSPLHF.